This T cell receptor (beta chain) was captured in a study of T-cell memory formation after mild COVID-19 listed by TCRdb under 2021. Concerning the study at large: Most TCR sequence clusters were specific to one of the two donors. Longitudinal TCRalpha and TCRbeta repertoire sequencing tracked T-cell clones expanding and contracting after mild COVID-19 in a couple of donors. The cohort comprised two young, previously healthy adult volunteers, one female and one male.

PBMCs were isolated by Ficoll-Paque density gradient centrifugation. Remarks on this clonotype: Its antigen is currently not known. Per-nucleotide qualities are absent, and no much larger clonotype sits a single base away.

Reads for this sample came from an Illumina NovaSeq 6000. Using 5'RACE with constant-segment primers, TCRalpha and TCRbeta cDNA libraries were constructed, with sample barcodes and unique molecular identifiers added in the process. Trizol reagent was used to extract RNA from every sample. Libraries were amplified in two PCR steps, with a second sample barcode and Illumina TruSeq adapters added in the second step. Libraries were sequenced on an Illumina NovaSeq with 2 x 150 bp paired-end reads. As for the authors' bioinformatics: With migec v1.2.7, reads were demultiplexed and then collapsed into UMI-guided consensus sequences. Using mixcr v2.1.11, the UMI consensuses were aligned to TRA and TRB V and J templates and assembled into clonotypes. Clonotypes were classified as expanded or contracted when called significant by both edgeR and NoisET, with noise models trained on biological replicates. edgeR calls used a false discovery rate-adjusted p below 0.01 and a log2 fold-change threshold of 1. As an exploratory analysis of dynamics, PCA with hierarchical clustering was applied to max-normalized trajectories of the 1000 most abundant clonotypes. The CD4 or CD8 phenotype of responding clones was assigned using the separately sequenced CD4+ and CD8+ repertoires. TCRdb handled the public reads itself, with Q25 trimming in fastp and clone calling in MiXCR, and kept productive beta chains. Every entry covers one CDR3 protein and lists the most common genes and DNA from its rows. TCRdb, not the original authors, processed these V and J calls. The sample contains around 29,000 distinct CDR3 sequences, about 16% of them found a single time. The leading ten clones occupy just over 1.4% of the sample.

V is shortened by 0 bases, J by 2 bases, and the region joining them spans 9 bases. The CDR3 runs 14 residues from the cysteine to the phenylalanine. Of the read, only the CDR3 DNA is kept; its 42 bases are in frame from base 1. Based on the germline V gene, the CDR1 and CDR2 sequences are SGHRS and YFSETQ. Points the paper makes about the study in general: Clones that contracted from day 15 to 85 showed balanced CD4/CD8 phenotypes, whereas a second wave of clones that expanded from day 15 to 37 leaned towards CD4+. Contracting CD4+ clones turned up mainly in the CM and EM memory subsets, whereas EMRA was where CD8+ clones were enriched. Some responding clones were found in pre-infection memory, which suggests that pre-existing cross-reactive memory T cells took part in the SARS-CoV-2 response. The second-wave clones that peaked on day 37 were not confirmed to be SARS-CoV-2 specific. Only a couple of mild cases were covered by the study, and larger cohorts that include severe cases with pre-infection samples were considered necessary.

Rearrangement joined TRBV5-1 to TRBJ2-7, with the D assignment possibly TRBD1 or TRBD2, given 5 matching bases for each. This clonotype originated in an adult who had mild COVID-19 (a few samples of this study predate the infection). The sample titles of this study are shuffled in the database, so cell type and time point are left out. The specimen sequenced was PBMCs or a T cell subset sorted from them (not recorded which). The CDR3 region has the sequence CASSLGDGTYEQYF. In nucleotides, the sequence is TGCGCCAGCAGCTTGGGGGACGGAACCTACGAGCAGTACTTC.